The 20 T cell receptor beta chains presented below share a single source sample, sequenced in a study of blood T cells in healthy people across ages. Together with a sample-barcoded 5' primer, a J-beta primer mix was included in a second PCR lasting about 7 to 12 cycles. Each CDR3 protein is one row after TCRdb ran MiXCR on the 5' RACE reads. The table has hundreds of thousands of distinct CDR3 sequences, 40% to 45% seen once. Sequenced input: blood. These receptors were collected from an older man in good health.

This chain connects TRBV7-9 to TRBJ2-7, with D perhaps matching TRBD2 (5 bases). Germline values: CDR1 SEHNR, CDR2 FQNEAQ (reference sequence). V was clipped by 5 bases and J by 2 bases, with 13 bases between them. This CDR3 has 14 residues. The CDR3 region has the DNA TGTGCCAGCAGCGAGAGCGGTGCTGCCTACGAGCAGTACTTC. Residues: CASSESGAAYEQYF.

The V gene is TRBV5-1, the J gene TRBJ2-1; 9 positions agree with TRBD1. Losses at the gene ends were 1 base for V and 3 bases for J; bases not matched to a gene: 5. Germline CDR1 reads SGHRS; CDR2 reads YFSETQ. The CDR3 spans 16 residues. In nucleotides, the CDR3 is TGCGCCAGCAGCTTGAATGGACAGGGGAACTACAATGAGCAGTTCTTC. This encodes CASSLNGQGNYNEQFF.

The rearrangement uses TRBV5-6 and TRBJ2-7, with D possibly being TRBD1 or TRBD2 (5 bases each). The CDR3 is 15 amino acids. Trimming removed 6 bases from V and 4 bases from J, with 20 bases in between. Germline V CDR1 and CDR2: SGHDT, YYEEEE. The CDR3: CASTLGVGDLYEQYF. CDR3 DNA: TGTGCCAGCACCCTTGGGGTGGGGGACCTATACGAGCAGTACTTC.

Notes on this clonotype: An end of the junction differs from the germline gene, which may be a read error. The J gene is TRBJ2-4, the V gene TRBV7-8; 11 bases are shared with TRBD2. The germline V gene encodes CDR1 SGHVS and CDR2 FQNEAQ. The CDR3 is 15 residues long. The CDR3 region is CASNLTSGSSVIQYF. CDR3 bases: TGTGCCAGCAACTTAACTAGCGGGAGTAGTGTCATTCAGTACTTC.

CDR3 in amino acids: CASSFPGGSSYEQYF. DNA of the CDR3: TGTGCCAGCAGCTTCCCGGGAGGGAGCTCCTACGAGCAGTACTTC. This rearrangement joins TRBV5-6 to TRBJ2-7; 8 positions agree with TRBD2. Trimming took 2 bases from V and 0 from J; bases not matched to a gene: 4. Germline loops: CDR1 SGHDT, CDR2 YYEEEE. The CDR3 totals 15 residues.

This rearrangement joins TRBV7-2 to TRBJ2-7; 11 nucleotides line up with TRBD2. The CDR3 contains 15 residues. V was clipped by 4 bases and J by 7 bases; unmatched bases: 9. Per germline, CDR1 SGHTA and CDR2 FQGNSA. The CDR3 is CASSSLAGVYNEQYF. The CDR3 DNA reads TGTGCCAGCAGCTCACTAGCGGGGGTCTACAATGAGCAGTACTTC.

V usage is TRBV7-2 and J usage is TRBJ2-1; tentatively, D is TRBD2 (6 bases). Germline V lookup: CDR1 SGHTA, CDR2 FQGNSA. The CDR3 runs 20 residues. V was pared by 1 base and J by 1 base, with 23 bases between. Here the CDR3 reads CASSLVVGLTGVGSYNEQFF. DNA of the CDR3: TGTGCCAGCAGCTTAGTGGTGGGGCTAACGGGAGTTGGATCCTACAATGAGCAGTTCTTC.

The chain couples TRBV9 to TRBJ2-5, with D uncertain. The DNA matches TRBJ2-7 better at its end, which makes the J call doubtful. The CDR3 covers 13 residues. Germline V lookup: CDR1 SGDLS, CDR2 YYNGEE. CDR3 nucleotides: TGTGCCAGCAGCGTAGGGGTGGGCTACGAGCAGTACTTC. Encoded protein: CASSVGVGYEQYF.

This clonotype has ten or more counts. The V call is TRBV28, the J call TRBJ2-7; perhaps TRBD1 as D (6 bases). V was pared by 4 bases and J by 4 bases, with 11 bases between. Germline V gene lookup returns CDR1 MDHEN and CDR2 SYDVKM. CDR3 length: 13 amino acids. The CDR3, as DNA: TGTGCCAGCAGTTCACAGGGTCCGTACGAGCAGTACTTC. It is translated as CASSSQGPYEQYF.

The V and J genes are TRBV6-1 and TRBJ2-4, with 11 bases that match TRBD2. The J call may be faulty, since TRBJ2-7 better matches the DNA end. In germline, CDR1 is MNHNS, CDR2 SASEGT. CDR3 size: 14 residues. In DNA form, the CDR3 reads TGTGCCAGCAAGACGGGACTAGCGGCCTACGAGCAGTACTTC. It yields the protein CASKTGLAAYEQYF.

This clonotype was observed a few times. The J gene is TRBJ1-1, the V gene TRBV20-1; D ambiguous. CDR1 DFQATT and CDR2 SNEGSKA come from the germline V gene (reference sequence). This CDR3 has 16 residues. The ends were cut back, 3 bases at V and 0 bases at J, with 17 bases in the middle. The CDR3 protein is CSASQNRGFMNTEAFF. The CDR3 nucleotides are TGCAGTGCTAGCCAGAATAGAGGGTTCATGAACACTGAAGCTTTCTTT.

V and J are TRBV10-2 and TRBJ2-7; 13 nucleotides agree with TRBD2. The length of the CDR3 is 16 residues. Germline-derived CDR1 and CDR2 are WSHSY and SAAADI. V shed 7 bases, J shed 6 bases, and the junction held 12 bases outside the gene matches. The CDR3 DNA reads TGCGCCAGCACAAATCTAGGACTAGCGGGAGCTCTCGAGCAGTACTTC. This sequence encodes CASTNLGLAGALEQYF.

Of note for this clonotype: Being one base from a much bigger clone, this may be a read error. V gene TRBV5-1 combines with J gene TRBJ2-7; 10 bases are a match to TRBD1. Trimming cost V 3 bases and J 6 bases; bases outside gene matches: 9. The V gene's germline CDR1 is SGHRS and CDR2 YFSETQ. The CDR3 loop spans 15 amino acids. Here the CDR3 DNA reads TGCGCCAGCAGCTACGGGACAGGGGCCACCTGCGAGCAGTACTTC. This codes for CASSYGTGATCEQYF.

This rearrangement joins TRBV29-1 to TRBJ2-1; 8 bases are a match to TRBD2. From germline, CDR1 is SQVTM and CDR2 ANQGSEA. This CDR3 spans 13 amino acids. The CDR3 protein is CITGTSSYNEQFF. The CDR3 nucleotides read TGCATTACCGGGACTAGCTCCTACAATGAGCAGTTCTTC.

This clonotype was observed at least ten times. This chain links TRBV5-1 with TRBJ2-1, with 9 positions matching TRBD1. Looked up from germline, CDR1 is SGHRS and CDR2 is YFSETQ. V lost 3 bases and J lost 2; bases outside the gene matches: 3. CDR3 size: 15 residues. CDR3 protein: CASSSTGGPYNEQFF. The CDR3 DNA is TGCGCCAGCAGCTCCACAGGGGGCCCCTACAATGAGCAGTTCTTC. Full variable domain (remainder filled in from reference TRBV5-1 and TRBJ2-1): KAGVTQTPRYLIKTRGQQVTLSCSPISGHRSVSWYQQTPGQGLQFLFEYFSETQRNKGNFPGRFSGRQFSNSRSEMNVSTLELGDSALYLCASSSTGGPYNEQFFGPGTRLTVL.

The chain links TRBV20-1 to TRBJ1-2; weak D call: TRBD1 (5 bases). The CDR3 has 17 residues. With 3 bases removed from V and 1 base from J, the gap between germline ends came to 21 bases. In germline, CDR1 is DFQATT, CDR2 SNEGSKA (reference sequence). This CDR3 reads CSASKGAWQGGNYGYTF. The CDR3 DNA reads TGCAGTGCTAGTAAAGGCGCTTGGCAGGGAGGTAACTATGGCTACACCTTC.

The rearrangement uses TRBV7-9 and TRBJ1-1, with D unresolved. Deletions cut 3 bases from V and 3 bases from J, with 11 bases between. This CDR3 has 14 residues. CDR1 is SEHNR and CDR2 is FQNEAQ in the germline V gene (reference sequence). The CDR3 spells CASSFANQDTEAFF. DNA for the CDR3: TGTGCCAGCAGCTTCGCCAATCAGGACACTGAAGCTTTCTTT.

This clonotype was counted only a few times. The V gene is TRBV6-5, the J gene TRBJ2-7, with D unresolved. The germline V and J ends were trimmed by 8 bases and 0 bases, with 11 bases remaining between them. Germline CDR1 MNHEY, CDR2 SVGAGI. The CDR3 totals 13 residues. CDR3 coding DNA: TGTGCCAGCCGGGTCCTAAGCTCCTACGAGCAGTACTTC. Its protein product is CASRVLSSYEQYF.

This clonotype has more than one count but fewer than ten. This rearrangement joins TRBV18 to TRBJ2-7; 8 bases line up with TRBD1. Germline V gene sequence: CDR1 KGHSH, CDR2 LQKENI. The J segment lost 3 bases and the V segment lost 4 bases, leaving 5 bases of the junction unmatched. The CDR3 is 14 residues long. The CDR3 is CASSRDRTNYEQYF. CDR3 coding DNA: TGTGCCAGCTCACGGGACAGGACCAACTACGAGCAGTACTTC. The full variable domain, its missing parts supplied by reference TRBV18 and TRBJ2-7, is NAGVMQNPRHLVRRRGQEARLRCSPMKGHSHVYWYRQLPEEGLKFMVYLQKENIIDESGMPKERFSAEFPKEGPSILRIQQVVRGDSAAYFCASSRDRTNYEQYFGPGTRLTVT.

This CDR3 reads CASSSLPGGLGGELFF. Here the CDR3 DNA reads TGTGCCAGCAGTAGCCTCCCCGGGGGGCTCGGCGGGGAGCTGTTTTTT. The chain carries TRBV27 and TRBJ2-2; weak D call: TRBD2 (7 bases). The CDR3 length is 16 residues. Per germline, CDR1 MNHEY and CDR2 SMNVEV (reference sequence). Trimming left V 5 bases short and J 7 bases short, with 20 bases between.